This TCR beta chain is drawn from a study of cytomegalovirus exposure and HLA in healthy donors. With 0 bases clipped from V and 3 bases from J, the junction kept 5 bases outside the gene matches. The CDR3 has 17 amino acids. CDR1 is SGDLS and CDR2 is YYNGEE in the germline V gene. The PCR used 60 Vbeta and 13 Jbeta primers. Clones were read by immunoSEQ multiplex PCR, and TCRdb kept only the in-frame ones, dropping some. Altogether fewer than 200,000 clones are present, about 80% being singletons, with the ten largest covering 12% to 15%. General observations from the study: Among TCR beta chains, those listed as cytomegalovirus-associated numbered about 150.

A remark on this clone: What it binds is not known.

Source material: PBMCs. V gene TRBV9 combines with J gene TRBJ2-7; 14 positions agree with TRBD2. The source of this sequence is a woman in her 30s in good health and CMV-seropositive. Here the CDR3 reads CASSVGLAGGINYEQYF. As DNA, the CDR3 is TGTGCCAGCAGCGTAGGACTAGCGGGGGGGATAAACTACGAGCAGTACTTC.